A single T cell receptor (beta chain) is shown here with its context. In the original analysis: Reference gene primer amplification gave nucleated cell count estimates. TCRdb's table, derived via immunoSEQ multiplex PCR, lists solely in-frame clones and lacks some. The V and J calls and the clone size are those of that table, but D and trimming were determined from the DNA. The sample includes 27,000 or so clones, 90% to 95% of them seen just once. Germline assignment: CDR1 MDHEN and CDR2 SYDVKM. V lost 5 bases and J 4 bases, leaving 11 bases between the germline ends. The CDR3 is 14 residues long. The data were taken from a study of blood T cell repertoires in COVID-19. Whole-study context: There were acute and convalescent COVID-19 samples, and they came from the United States, Italy and Spain. The analysed material was cDNA or gDNA that came from T cells, B-cell-depleted T cells, or PBMCs.

V usage is TRBV28 and J usage is TRBJ1-4; tentatively, D is TRBD1 (5 bases). Sequencing input: peripheral blood. The clonotype was recovered from a human donor with active COVID-19. The donor label of this sample is uncertain. The CDR3 nucleotides are TGTGCCAGCAGTCAGACAGCTTATAATGAAAAACTGTTTTTT. Protein sequence: CASSQTAYNEKLFF. The full variable domain, rest sourced from reference TRBV28 and TRBJ1-4, is DVKVTQSSRYLVKRTGEKVFLECVQDMDHENMFWYRQDPGLGLRLIYFSYDVKMKEKGDIPEGYSVSREKKERFSLILESASTNQTSMYLCASSQTAYNEKLFFGSGTQLSVL.